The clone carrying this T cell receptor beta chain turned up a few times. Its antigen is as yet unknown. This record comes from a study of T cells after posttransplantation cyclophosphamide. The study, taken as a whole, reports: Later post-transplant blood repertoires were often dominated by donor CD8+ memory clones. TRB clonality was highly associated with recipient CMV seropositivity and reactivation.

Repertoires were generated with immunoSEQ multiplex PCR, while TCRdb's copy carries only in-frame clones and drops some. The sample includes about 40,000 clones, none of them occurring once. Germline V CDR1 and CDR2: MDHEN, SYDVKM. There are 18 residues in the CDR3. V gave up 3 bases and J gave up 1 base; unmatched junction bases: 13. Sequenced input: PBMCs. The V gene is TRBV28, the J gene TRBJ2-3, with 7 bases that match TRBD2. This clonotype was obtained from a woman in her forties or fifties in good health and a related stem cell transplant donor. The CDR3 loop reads CASSFGTGGDAGTDTQYF. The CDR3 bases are TGTGCCAGCAGTTTTGGGACGGGGGGTGACGCCGGCACAGATACGCAGTATTTT. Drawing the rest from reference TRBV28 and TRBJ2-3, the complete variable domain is DVKVTQSSRYLVKRTGEKVFLECVQDMDHENMFWYRQDPGLGLRLIYFSYDVKMKEKGDIPEGYSVSREKKERFSLILESASTNQTSMYLCASSFGTGGDAGTDTQYFGPGTRLTVL.